This note documents a single T cell receptor beta chain sequence. Its target is unknown. With 8 bases clipped from V and 7 bases from J, the junction kept 8 bases outside the gene matches. The CDR3 runs to 13 residues. CDR1 is MNHNY, CDR2 SVGAGI, per germline (reference sequence). The PCR used 60 Vbeta and 13 Jbeta primers. The table came from immunoSEQ multiplex PCR; TCRdb's copy has only in-frame clones and leaves some out. Counted here are some 130,000 clones, roughly 88% occurring once; the ten biggest clones make up 1.5% to 2%. This sample is part of a study of cytomegalovirus exposure and HLA in healthy donors. Study observations and caveats: A later analysis found that most CMV-associated TCR beta chains appeared HLA-restricted. Analyses of presence/absence relied on an assumption of roughly uniform sequencing depth across donors. An Asian-associated ancestry cluster reportedly showed fewer N-insertions than the roughly 700-donor mean in a later analysis.

Input material: PBMCs. The chain uses TRBV6-6 and TRBJ2-1; 7 nucleotides match TRBD1. This TCR came from a boy aged 10-17 years in good health and CMV-seronegative. CDR3 DNA sequence: TGTGCCAGCCGGGACAGAGATTATAATGAGCAGTTCTTC. Its translation is CASRDRDYNEQFF.